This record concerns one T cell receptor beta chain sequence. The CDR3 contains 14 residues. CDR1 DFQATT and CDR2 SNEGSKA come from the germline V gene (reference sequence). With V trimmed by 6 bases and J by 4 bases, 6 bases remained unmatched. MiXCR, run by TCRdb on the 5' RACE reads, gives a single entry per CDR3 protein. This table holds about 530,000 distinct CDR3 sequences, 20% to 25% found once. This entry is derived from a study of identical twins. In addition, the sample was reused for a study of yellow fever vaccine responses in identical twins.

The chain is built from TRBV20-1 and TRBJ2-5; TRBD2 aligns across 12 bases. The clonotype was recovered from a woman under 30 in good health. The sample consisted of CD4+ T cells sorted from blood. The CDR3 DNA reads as TGCAGTGCGTCGACTAGCGGGAGAGGAGAGACCCAGTACTTC. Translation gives CSASTSGRGETQYF.